The 31 T cell receptor beta chains reported below all come from one sample, sequenced in a study of blood T cell repertoires in COVID-19. Sequenced by immunoSEQ multiplex PCR; TCRdb stores in-frame clones only, minus some. The table has 280,000 or so clones, 90% seen once. The source material was PBMCs or T cells enriched from blood (not recorded which). The origin of the receptors is a young woman with acute COVID-19.

This clone was recorded once. This CDR3 reads CASSGAAGAVMDEQYF. CDR3 nucleotides: TGTGCCAGCAGTGGAGCAGCGGGAGCGGTTATGGACGAGCAGTACTTC. The genes are TRBV6-1 and TRBJ2-7, with 8 bases identical to TRBD2. From germline, CDR1 is MNHNS and CDR2 SASEGT. The CDR3 is 16 amino acids. The trim removed 4 bases at V and 5 bases at J, leaving 13 bases unmatched.

The chain uses TRBV5-1 and TRBJ2-1, with TRBD2 matching 10 bases. CDR3 size: 15 residues. The V and J ends lost 0 bases and 9 bases, in that order; junction bases with no gene match: 6. Germline V gene lookup returns CDR1 SGHRS and CDR2 YFSETQ. The chain's CDR3 is CASSLEGTSVGEQFF. As DNA, the CDR3 is TGCGCCAGCAGCTTGGAAGGGACTAGCGTGGGTGAGCAGTTCTTC. The full variable domain, completed using reference TRBV5-1 and TRBJ2-1, is KAGVTQTPRYLIKTRGQQVTLSCSPISGHRSVSWYQQTPGQGLQFLFEYFSETQRNKGNFPGRFSGRQFSNSRSEMNVSTLELGDSALYLCASSLEGTSVGEQFFGPGTRLTVL.

The chain is built from TRBV30 and TRBJ1-1; D may be TRBD1 (6 bases). Trimming removed 4 bases from V and 11 bases from J, with 14 bases in between. CDR3 length: 11 residues. Germline CDR1 reads GTSNPN; CDR2 reads SVGIG (reference sequence). The CDR3 DNA is TGTGCCTGGACCTGGGGGGGGCCGGCTTTCTTT. This gives the protein CAWTWGGPAFF.

For this clone: This same CDR3 is encoded by further DNA sequences in the sample. The chain employs TRBV5-1 and TRBJ2-7; no clear D. CDR1 and CDR2 from the germline V gene are SGHRS and YFSETQ. V lost 3 bases and J lost 1, with 2 bases in between. The CDR3 length is 11 residues. The CDR3 nucleotides are TGCGCCAGCAGCTCGTCCTACGAGCAGTACTTC. Its protein is CASSSSYEQYF.

V usage is TRBV4-3 and J usage is TRBJ1-1, with D uncertain. This CDR3 contains 14 residues. Looked up from germline, CDR1 is LGHNA and CDR2 is YSLEER. V gave up 1 base and J gave up 1 base, with 7 bases separating them. CDR3 DNA: TGCGCCAGCAGCCAAGGAACAGAGAACACTGAAGCTTTCTTT. Its protein product is CASSQGTENTEAFF.

This chain uses TRBV2 with TRBJ2-3; 8 bases align to TRBD1. V gave up 6 bases and J gave up 3 bases; unmatched junction bases: 8. Germline CDR1 SNHLY, CDR2 FYNNEI. CDR3 length: 15 residues. CDR3 protein: CASSMKRQGTDTQYF. CDR3 DNA: TGTGCCAGCAGCATGAAAAGACAGGGGACAGATACGCAGTATTTT.

CDR3 region: CSVEDLSGARGEQFF. The CDR3 nucleotides read TGCAGCGTTGAAGATCTAAGCGGGGCTCGGGGTGAGCAGTTCTTC. This chain joins TRBV29-1 and TRBJ2-1, with 7 bases identical to TRBD2. J gave up 9 bases and V 0 bases, and 11 bases lay outside the gene matches. Germline loops: CDR1 SQVTM, CDR2 ANQGSEA. This CDR3 contains 15 residues.

CDR3 sequence (DNA): TGTGCCAGCAGCCCGGTGGGAGAATTGCAGTTCTTC. This translates into CASSPVGELQFF. The chain couples TRBV7-8 to TRBJ2-1; perhaps TRBD2 as D (5 bases). The CDR3 covers 12 residues. V was clipped by 5 bases and J by 12 bases, with 14 bases between them. Germline CDR1 and CDR2: SGHVS and FQNEAQ.

The rearrangement joins TRBV24-1 to TRBJ2-1, with D perhaps TRBD2 (5 bases). Germline V gives CDR1 KGHDR, CDR2 SFDVKD. This CDR3 is built from 16 residues. The ends were cut back, 1 base at V and 8 bases at J, with 17 bases in the middle. For the CDR3, the DNA is TGTGCCACCAGTGATTTTAGAGCGAGGGTAGGCTATGAGCAGTTCTTC. Translation: CATSDFRARVGYEQFF.

The chain employs TRBV27 and TRBJ2-3, with TRBD2 identical over 7 bases. The CDR3 covers 14 residues. J was trimmed by 0 bases and V by 3 bases; bases with no gene match: 0. The germline V gene has CDR1 MNHEY and CDR2 SMNVEV (reference sequence). Written as DNA, the CDR3 is TGTGCCAGCAGTTTGGGACTAAGCACAGATACGCAGTATTTT. Encoded protein: CASSLGLSTDTQYF.

This clone has only a few counts. The chain carries TRBV28 and TRBJ2-2; 10 positions agree with TRBD2. The ends lost 5 bases at V and 4 bases at J; junction bases unmatched: 4. The length of the CDR3 is 15 residues. CDR1 is MDHEN and CDR2 is SYDVKM in the germline V gene. DNA for the CDR3: TGTGCCAGCAGTATAGGGACTAGCGTCACCGGGGAGCTGTTTTTT. Its protein is CASSIGTSVTGELFF.

The chain employs TRBV25-1 and TRBJ1-1, with D possibly TRBD1 on 6 matching bases. The CDR3 contains 14 residues. Per germline, CDR1 MGHDK and CDR2 SYGVNS. V was clipped by 1 base and J by 4 bases, with 10 bases between them. The CDR3 DNA reads as TGTGCCAGCAGTGAATCTGGGGGCGGCACTGAAGCTTTCTTT. Translating gives CASSESGGGTEAFF.

This rearrangement joins TRBV6-6 to TRBJ2-7; TRBD2 matches 7 bases. Germline loops: CDR1 MNHNY, CDR2 SVGAGI (reference sequence). CDR3 length: 15 amino acids. V lost 2 bases to trimming and J lost 2 bases; unmatched junction nucleotides: 6. The CDR3 nucleotides read TGTGCCAGCAGTTACGCAGGGAGGGGCCCCTACGAGCAGTACTTC. The encoded protein is CASSYAGRGPYEQYF.

This clone was observed at least ten times. The CDR3 reads CSVDWTGTGATEAFF. The CDR3 bases are TGCAGCGTTGATTGGACCGGGACAGGGGCCACTGAAGCTTTCTTT. The V gene is TRBV29-1, the J gene TRBJ1-1; the match to TRBD1 covers 10 bases. Germline CDR1 reads SQVTM; CDR2 reads ANQGSEA. CDR3 length: 15 amino acids. The junction had 8 bases not matched to a gene; V was cut back by 3 bases and J by 4 bases.

This clone came up once. The chain links TRBV5-1 to TRBJ2-7; 8 bases are shared with TRBD2. Per germline, CDR1 SGHRS and CDR2 YFSETQ. The CDR3 has 14 residues. J gave up 2 bases and V 2 bases, and 3 bases lay outside the gene matches. The CDR3 region is CASSFSGLAYEQYF. As DNA, the CDR3 is TGCGCCAGCAGCTTTTCGGGACTAGCCTACGAGCAGTACTTC.

The CDR3 sequence: CASSYRQGKPPYDTQYF. The CDR3 region has the DNA TGTGCCAGCAGCTACCGACAGGGAAAACCTCCTTACGATACGCAGTATTTT. The chain combines TRBV7-9 with TRBJ2-3; 7 bases line up with TRBD1. The germline V gene encodes CDR1 SEHNR and CDR2 FQNEAQ (reference sequence). The CDR3 is 17 amino acids. V gave up 4 bases and J gave up 6 bases; unmatched junction bases: 16.

This chain links TRBV5-4 with TRBJ2-3; 7 bases agree with TRBD1. The V and J ends lost 1 base and 4 bases, in that order; junction bases with no gene match: 12. Germline-derived CDR1 and CDR2 are SGHNT and YYREEE (reference sequence). The CDR3 spans 17 residues. The CDR3 region has the DNA TGTGCCAGCAGCTTGCCCGACTCGGGACAGAGGGCAGATACGCAGTATTTT. This codes for CASSLPDSGQRADTQYF.

As regards this clone: Distinct nucleotide sequences in the sample also encode this CDR3. The chain carries TRBV28 and TRBJ2-3, with a weak D call TRBD2 (5 bases). V gave up 3 bases and J gave up 0 bases, with 7 bases separating them. CDR1 is MDHEN and CDR2 is SYDVKM in the germline V gene. CDR3 length: 14 residues. The CDR3 DNA reads as TGTGCCAGCAGTTTTCGAGGGAGCACAGATACGCAGTATTTT. As protein: CASSFRGSTDTQYF.

The V gene is TRBV6-7, the J gene TRBJ2-3; the D gene is possibly TRBD1 (6 bases). TRBV6-7 is labeled an ORF, and its function is uncertain. The germline V and J ends were trimmed by 6 bases and 0 bases, with 28 bases remaining between them. The CDR3 has 20 residues. The CDR3 DNA sequence: TGTGCCAGCAGCCGACGCGGACAGTCCGACCCCCTGGGTAGCACAGATACGCAGTATTTT. Residues: CASSRRGQSDPLGSTDTQYF.

This chain uses TRBV19 with TRBJ1-5, with 8 bases that match TRBD1. Germline loops: CDR1 LNHDA, CDR2 SQIVND (reference sequence). The trim removed 5 bases at V and 4 bases at J, leaving 7 bases unmatched. CDR3 length equals 15 residues. The CDR3 is CASSWTGSGNQPQHF. The CDR3 nucleotides read TGTGCCAGTAGTTGGACAGGGAGTGGTAATCAGCCCCAGCATTTT. Full variable domain (rest looked up from reference TRBV19 and TRBJ1-5): DGGITQSPKYLFRKEGQNVTLSCEQNLNHDAMYWYRQDPGQGLRLIYYSQIVNDFQKGDIAEGYSVSREKKESFPLTVTSAQKNPTAFYLCASSWTGSGNQPQHFGDGTRLSIL.

J is TRBJ1-3 and V is TRBV2, with 7 bases matching TRBD1. This CDR3 contains 15 residues. V shed 7 bases, J shed 0 bases, and the junction held 6 bases outside the gene matches. Germline CDR1 is SNHLY and CDR2 is FYNNEI. The CDR3, as DNA: TGTGCCAGCACCCGACAGGGCCTCTCTGGAAACACCATATATTTT. Its protein product is CASTRQGLSGNTIYF.

The rearrangement joins TRBV19 to TRBJ1-2; 7 bases are a match to TRBD1. Germline CDR1 LNHDA, CDR2 SQIVND (reference sequence). This CDR3 is built from 16 residues. Unmatched junction bases numbered 9, after V lost 1 base and J lost 4 bases. The CDR3 DNA sequence: TGTGCCAGTAGTATAGGCCGACAGGGCTCCGGCTATGGCTACACCTTC. Translating it yields CASSIGRQGSGYGYTF. The complete variable domain, with remaining parts taken from reference TRBV19 and TRBJ1-2, reads DGGITQSPKYLFRKEGQNVTLSCEQNLNHDAMYWYRQDPGQGLRLIYYSQIVNDFQKGDIAEGYSVSREKKESFPLTVTSAQKNPTAFYLCASSIGRQGSGYGYTFGSGTRLTVV.

This clone has only a few counts. The genes are TRBV4-2 and TRBJ2-7; D is perhaps TRBD1 (6 bases). The germline V and J ends were trimmed by 3 bases and 4 bases, with 16 bases remaining between them. Germline CDR1 is LGHNA and CDR2 is YNFKEQ. The CDR3 is 15 amino acids. CDR3 sequence (DNA): TGTGCCAGCAGCCAGGAAAGGACAGAGGGATACGAGCAGTACTTC. Protein sequence: CASSQERTEGYEQYF.

The chain links TRBV5-1 to TRBJ2-2; perhaps TRBD2 as D (6 bases). V dropped 4 bases and J dropped 5 bases, with 15 bases sitting between them. CDR1 is SGHRS and CDR2 is YFSETQ in the germline V gene. This CDR3 contains 15 residues. This CDR3 is CASSGGQGGTGELFF. In DNA form, the CDR3 reads TGCGCCAGCAGCGGAGGGCAGGGAGGAACCGGGGAGCTGTTTTTT.

This chain links TRBV10-2 with TRBJ2-2; 10 positions agree with TRBD2. J was trimmed by 2 bases and V by 6 bases; bases with no gene match: 3. CDR1 is WSHSY and CDR2 is SAAADI in the germline V gene. The CDR3 sequence is 15 residues long. CDR3 region: CASSGTSVNTGELFF. The CDR3 DNA reads TGCGCCAGCAGCGGGACTAGCGTTAACACCGGGGAGCTGTTTTTT.

The chain combines TRBV5-8 with TRBJ1-1; D is perhaps TRBD1 (5 bases). The CDR3 length is 15 residues. Germline V CDR1 and CDR2: SGHTS, YDEGEE. V lost 0 bases and J 11 bases, leaving 20 bases between the germline ends. CDR3 protein: CASSLDEGLGGEAFF. CDR3 nucleotide sequence: TGTGCCAGCAGCTTGGATGAGGGACTGGGGGGAGAGGCTTTCTTT.

The gene calls are TRBV7-9 and TRBJ2-1; 8 bases line up with TRBD2. The CDR3 has 16 amino acids. With 5 bases clipped from V and 9 bases from J, the junction kept 15 bases outside the gene matches. Germline values: CDR1 SEHNR, CDR2 FQNEAQ (reference sequence). The CDR3 DNA follows: TGTGCCAGCAGCCCCCTTGTGCTAGCGGGTTATGGTGAGCAGTTCTTC. This codes for CASSPLVLAGYGEQFF.

There are a few counts of this clone. The chain joins TRBV6-5 to TRBJ2-7; D call uncertain. Trimming took off 6 bases at V and 2 bases at J, with 14 bases between the two ends. The germline CDR1 and CDR2 sequences are MNHEY and SVGAGI. CDR3 length: 14 residues. CDR3 bases: TGTGCCAGCAGAACGCCGAGATCACCCTACGAGCAGTACTTC. As protein: CASRTPRSPYEQYF.

This clone was picked up a small number of times. The rearrangement links TRBV11-2 to TRBJ2-7; maybe TRBD1 (6 bases). The CDR3 is 14 residues long. Trimming cost V 4 bases and J 4 bases, with 14 bases left between them. Germline-derived CDR1 and CDR2 are SGHAT and FQNNGV. CDR3 sequence reads: CASSSGAGVYEQYF. The DNA of the CDR3 is TGTGCCAGCAGCTCCGGGGCAGGGGTATACGAGCAGTACTTC. The full variable domain, with the rest looked up from reference TRBV11-2 and TRBJ2-7, is EAGVAQSPRYKIIEKRQSVAFWCNPISGHATLYWYQQILGQGPKLLIQFQNNGVVDDSQLPKDRFSAERLKGVDSTLKIQPAKLEDSAVYLCASSSGAGVYEQYFGPGTRLTVT.

The chain has TRBV2 and TRBJ2-1, with 12 bases fitting TRBD2. V lost 2 bases to trimming and J lost 9 bases; unmatched junction nucleotides: 5. Looked up from germline, CDR1 is SNHLY and CDR2 is FYNNEI. The CDR3 extends over 15 amino acids. The chain's CDR3 is CASSERLAGGIEQFF. DNA of the CDR3: TGTGCCAGCAGTGAACGCCTAGCGGGAGGGATTGAGCAGTTCTTC.

CDR3 sequence reads: CASSNVDRGRSEKLFF. For the CDR3, the DNA is TGTGCCAGTAGTAACGTCGACAGGGGAAGAAGTGAAAAACTGTTTTTT. J is TRBJ1-4 and V is TRBV19; TRBD1 matches at 8 bases. The CDR3 contains 16 residues. Trimming cost V 4 bases and J 7 bases; bases outside gene matches: 11. Germline CDR1 reads LNHDA; CDR2 reads SQIVND (reference sequence).